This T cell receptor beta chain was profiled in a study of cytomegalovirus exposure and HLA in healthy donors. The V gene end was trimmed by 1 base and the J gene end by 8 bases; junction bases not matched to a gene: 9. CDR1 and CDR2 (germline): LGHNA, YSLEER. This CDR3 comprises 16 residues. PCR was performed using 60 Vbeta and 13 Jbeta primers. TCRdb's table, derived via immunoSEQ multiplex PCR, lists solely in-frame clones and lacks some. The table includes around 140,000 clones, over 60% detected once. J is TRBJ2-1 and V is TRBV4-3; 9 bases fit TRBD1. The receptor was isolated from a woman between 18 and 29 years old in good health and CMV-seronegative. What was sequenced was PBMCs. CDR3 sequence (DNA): TGCGCCAGCAGCCAAGGCCTGGGACAGGGCATCGATGAGCAGTTCTTC. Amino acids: CASSQGLGQGIDEQFF.